Described below is a single T cell receptor (beta chain) sequence and its context. The antigen is not known. The data originate from a study of T-cell memory formation after mild COVID-19. Regarding the study as a whole: CD4+ contracting clones lay mainly in CM and EM, CD8+ ones in EMRA. Memory sampled before infection contained some responding clones, suggesting cross-reactive memory joined. Second-wave clones peaking on day 37 lacked confirmed SARS-CoV-2 specificity.

TCRdb processed the 5' RACE reads anew with MiXCR; each CDR3 protein has one entry. Of 150,000 to 200,000 distinct CDR3 sequences in the sample, about 28% were seen once. The length of the CDR3 is 12 residues. The V and J ends lost 6 bases and 0 bases respectively, with 3 bases between them. This clonotype was sampled from an adult woman who had mild COVID-19 (a few samples of this study predate the infection). Cell type and time point are not known. This chain joins TRBV12-3 or TRBV12-4 and TRBJ1-5; D not resolved. Source material: PBMCs or a T cell subset sorted from them (not recorded which). The DNA for the CDR3 is TGTGCCAGCAGGGTTAGCAATCAGCCCCAGCATTTT. This translates into CASRVSNQPQHF.